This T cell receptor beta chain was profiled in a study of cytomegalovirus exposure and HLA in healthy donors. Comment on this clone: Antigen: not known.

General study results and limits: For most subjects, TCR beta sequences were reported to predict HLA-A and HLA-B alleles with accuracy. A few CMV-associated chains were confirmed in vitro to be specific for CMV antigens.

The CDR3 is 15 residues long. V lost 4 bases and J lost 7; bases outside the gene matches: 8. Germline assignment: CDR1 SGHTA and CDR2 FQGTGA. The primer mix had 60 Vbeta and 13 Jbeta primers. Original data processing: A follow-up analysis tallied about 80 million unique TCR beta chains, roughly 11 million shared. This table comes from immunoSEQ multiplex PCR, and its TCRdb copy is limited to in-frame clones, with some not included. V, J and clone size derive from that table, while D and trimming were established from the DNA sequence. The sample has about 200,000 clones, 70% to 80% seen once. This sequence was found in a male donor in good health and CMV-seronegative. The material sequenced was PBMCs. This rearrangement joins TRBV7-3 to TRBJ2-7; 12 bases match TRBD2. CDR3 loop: CASSSLAGGPGEQYF. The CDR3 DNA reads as TGTGCCAGCAGCTCCCTAGCGGGAGGGCCCGGGGAGCAGTACTTC.